The present T cell receptor (beta chain) was sequenced within a study of cytomegalovirus exposure and HLA in healthy donors. This clone occurred a few times. Researchers ran the PCR with 60 Vbeta and 13 Jbeta primers. TCRdb keeps only in-frame clones here, not all; method: immunoSEQ multiplex PCR. The sample has about 140,000 clones, about four fifths seen once. Trimming left V 2 bases short and J 7 bases short, with 9 bases between. The V gene's germline CDR1 is MNHEY and CDR2 SVGAGI. The length of the CDR3 is 12 residues. Each donor's status was that of a healthy bone marrow donor. The source of this sequence is a man aged 40-49 years in good health and CMV-seropositive. Sample: PBMCs. This rearrangement joins TRBV6-5 to TRBJ2-7, with D uncertain. As DNA, the CDR3 is TGTGCCAGCAGTTACCCGCAGACAGAGCAGTACTTC. It codes for CASSYPQTEQYF.